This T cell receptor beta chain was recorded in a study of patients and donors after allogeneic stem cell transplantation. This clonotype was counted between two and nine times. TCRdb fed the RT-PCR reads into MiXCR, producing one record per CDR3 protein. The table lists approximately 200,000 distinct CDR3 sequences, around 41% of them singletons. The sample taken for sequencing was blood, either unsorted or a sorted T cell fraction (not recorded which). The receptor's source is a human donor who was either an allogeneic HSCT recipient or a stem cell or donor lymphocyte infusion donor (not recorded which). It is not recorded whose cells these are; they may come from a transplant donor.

CDR3 in amino acids: CASSWGQPHNQPQHF. The CDR3 DNA follows: TGTGCCAGCAGTTGGGGACAGCCTCACAATCAGCCCCAGCATTTT. J is TRBJ1-5 and V is TRBV28; 7 bases fit TRBD1. J was trimmed by 3 bases and V by 4 bases; bases with no gene match: 6. This CDR3 comprises 15 residues. In germline, CDR1 is MDHEN, CDR2 SYDVKM.